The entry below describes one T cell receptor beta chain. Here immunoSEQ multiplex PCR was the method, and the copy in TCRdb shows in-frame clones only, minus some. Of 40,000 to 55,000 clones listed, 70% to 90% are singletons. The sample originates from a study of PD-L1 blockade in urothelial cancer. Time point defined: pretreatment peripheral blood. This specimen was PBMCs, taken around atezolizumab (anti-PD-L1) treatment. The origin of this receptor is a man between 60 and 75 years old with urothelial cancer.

This chain's CDR3 is CASSPRGANQPQHF. CDR3 sequence (DNA): TGTGCCAGCAGTCCCCGGGGGGCTAATCAGCCCCAGCATTTT. V is TRBV2 and J is TRBJ1-5, with a possible D match to TRBD1 (6 bases). Trimming took off 5 bases at V and 4 bases at J, with 12 bases between the two ends. Germline CDR1 and CDR2: SNHLY and FYNNEI. CDR3 length: 14 amino acids.